This T cell receptor beta chain was retrieved from a study of cytomegalovirus exposure and HLA in healthy donors. Study background: Inside one of the first data releases sat about 91 million unique TCRs taken from HLA-typed donors.

Turning to this clone: It may be a read error: a sequence one base away is much more abundant. In the same sample, other DNA sequences code for this CDR3.

The V gene lost 0 bases and the J gene lost 2 bases, with 4 bases spanning the gap. The germline gives CDR1 PRHDT, CDR2 FYEKMQ (reference sequence). The CDR3 runs 13 residues. PCR involved 60 Vbeta and 13 Jbeta primers. Assay: immunoSEQ multiplex PCR; the TCRdb copy retains only in-frame clones and omits some. The data contain roughly 160,000 clones, roughly four fifths of them seen just once; the ten biggest clones take up approximately 13%. This rearrangement joins TRBV13 to TRBJ1-2; D is unclear. Sequences were obtained from PBMCs. The source is a woman between 45 and 65 years old in good health and CMV-seronegative. The CDR3 here is CASSLGRNYGYTF. In DNA form, the CDR3 reads TGTGCCAGCAGCTTAGGACGGAACTATGGCTACACCTTC.